The rows below give T cell receptor beta chains drawn from one sample of a study of T cell changes during pregnancy in multiple sclerosis. The assay was immunoSEQ multiplex PCR, and TCRdb's table has in-frame clones only and misses some. The table has fewer than 90,000 clones, approximately 95% seen once. Sequences were derived from peripheral blood, sampled after pregnancy. The source of these receptors is a female donor in good health, enrolled as a control in a pregnancy study. The CDR3 runs from the conserved cysteine through the conserved F or W. The order of the fields is D gene, J gene, V gene, clone size, CDR3 protein, CDR3 DNA. D genes are given only for firm matches. Only part of the rows carry a size: once, few, many, or a class if the clone is expanded.

>NA|TRBJ2-7|TRBV4-1|NA
CASSQGTTYAREQYF
TGCGCCAGCAGCCAAGGGACTACCTACGCTAGGGAGCAGTACTTC
>NA|TRBJ1-1|TRBV30|NA
CAWSPLLGDEAFF
TGTGCCTGGAGTCCGTTGCTGGGCGATGAAGCTTTCTTT
>NA|TRBJ1-1|TRBV29-1|once
CSVDSGAGAGTEAFF
TGCAGCGTTGATAGTGGGGCAGGGGCCGGGACTGAAGCTTTCTTT
>NA|TRBJ2-7|TRBV7-9|NA
CASSLRAISNGEQYF
TGTGCCAGCAGCCTCAGGGCTATTAGTAATGGCGAGCAGTACTTC
>NA|TRBJ2-7|TRBV29-1|NA
CSVVVGSGGEQYF
TGCAGCGTTGTGGTCGGATCTGGGGGGGAGCAGTACTTC
>NA|TRBJ1-1|TRBV5-4|NA
CASTWGGADTEAFF
TGTGCCAGCACCTGGGGGGGAGCGGACACTGAAGCTTTCTTT
>NA|TRBJ1-5|TRBV18|NA
CASSPNQGSFDQPQHF
TGTGCCAGCTCTCCTAACCAGGGTTCTTTCGATCAGCCCCAGCATTTT
>TRBD1|TRBJ2-7|TRBV7-9|NA
CASSFVLGTGSSYEQYF
TGTGCCAGCAGCTTTGTTCTGGGGACAGGGAGCTCCTACGAGCAGTACTTC
>NA|TRBJ2-2|TRBV7-9|NA
CASSLIEGDTGELFF
TGTGCCAGCAGCTTAATCGAGGGGGACACCGGGGAGCTGTTTTTT
>NA|TRBJ2-3|TRBV5-1|NA
CASSLSGTDTQYF
TGCGCCAGCAGCTTGTCAGGCACAGATACGCAGTATTTT
>NA|TRBJ2-3|TRBV15|NA
CATSASWGPTDTQYF
TGTGCCACCAGCGCGAGTTGGGGGCCCACAGATACGCAGTATTTT
>TRBD2|TRBJ2-1|TRBV28|NA
CASSSSGRRNEQFF
TGTGCCAGCAGTTCTAGCGGGAGAAGGAATGAGCAGTTCTTC
>NA|TRBJ1-1|TRBV5-1|once
CASTTGGNTEAFF
TGCGCCAGCACTACCGGGGGAAACACTGAAGCTTTCTTT
>NA|TRBJ1-5|TRBV10-3|NA
CAKEENRVNQPQHF
TGTGCCAAAGAGGAAAACAGGGTAAATCAGCCCCAGCATTTT
>NA|TRBJ2-5|TRBV5-1|NA
CASSLLGAGETQYF
TGCGCCAGCAGCTTGTTGGGGGCTGGAGAGACCCAGTACTTC
>TRBD1|TRBJ2-1|TRBV5-1|NA
CASCPGQGVNEQFF
TGCGCCAGCTGTCCGGGACAGGGGGTCAATGAGCAGTTCTTC
>NA|TRBJ2-3|TRBV7-8|once
CASSLEARGWGTDTQYF
TGTGCCAGCAGCTTAGAGGCCAGGGGCTGGGGCACAGATACGCAGTATTTT
>TRBD1|TRBJ2-2|TRBV29-1|NA
CSVAGQKNTGELFF
TGCAGCGTTGCGGGACAGAAGAACACCGGGGAGCTGTTTTTT
>TRBD2|TRBJ2-2|TRBV19|NA
CASSISSGSAGELFF
TGTGCCAGTAGTATCTCTAGCGGGAGTGCCGGGGAGCTGTTTTTT
>TRBD1|TRBJ2-7|TRBV6-5|NA
CASSSGQGKKNEQYF
TGTGCCAGCAGTTCGGGACAGGGGAAGAAGAACGAGCAGTACTTC
>NA|TRBJ1-2|TRBV7-9|NA
CASIPGGSLGDGYTF
TGTGCCAGCATCCCGGGGGGGTCCCTTGGGGATGGCTACACCTTC
>NA|TRBJ2-1|TRBV5-1|NA
CASSLARVINEQFF
TGCGCCAGCAGCTTGGCCAGGGTTATCAATGAGCAGTTCTTC
>TRBD1|TRBJ2-2|TRBV18|NA
CASSPGTVTNTGELFF
TGTGCCAGCTCACCTGGGACAGTTACGAACACCGGGGAGCTGTTTTTT
>NA|TRBJ1-4|TRBV30|NA
CAWSEGQPPRATNEKLFF
TGTGCCTGGAGTGAAGGACAGCCACCCAGGGCAACTAATGAAAAACTGTTTTTT
>NA|TRBJ2-7|TRBV27|NA
CASSLARGSSYEQYF
TGTGCCAGCAGTCTCGCCCGAGGGAGCTCCTACGAGCAGTACTTC
>TRBD1|TRBJ2-7|TRBV2|NA
CASRSRQGFYEQYF
TGTGCCAGCAGGAGCAGACAGGGGTTCTACGAGCAGTACTTC
>NA|TRBJ2-7|TRBV14|NA
CASSQVSGSYEQYF
TGTGCCAGCAGCCAAGTTAGCGGTTCCTACGAGCAGTACTTC
>TRBD2|TRBJ2-7|TRBV7-8|NA
CASSSILLAGVYEQYF
TGTGCCAGCAGCTCAATTTTACTAGCGGGAGTTTACGAGCAGTACTTC
>NA|TRBJ2-2|TRBV6-5|NA
CASSYFGTGELFF
TGTGCCAGCAGTTACTTCGGGACCGGGGAGCTGTTTTTT
>NA|TRBJ2-3|TRBV4-1|NA
CASSQADRTRSTDTQYF
TGCGCCAGCAGCCAAGCGGATCGGACAAGAAGCACAGATACGCAGTATTTT
>NA|TRBJ2-7|TRBV18|NA
CASSPPTGYEQYF
TGTGCCAGCTCACCACCGACAGGCTACGAGCAGTACTTC
>NA|TRBJ2-7|TRBV7-9|NA
CASSRDFINSYEQYF
TGTGCCAGCAGCCGGGACTTTATAAACTCCTACGAGCAGTACTTC
>TRBD1|TRBJ2-1|TRBV5-1|NA
CASRSEPGQGYNEQFF
TGCGCCAGCAGATCGGAACCGGGACAGGGGTACAATGAGCAGTTCTTC
>NA|TRBJ2-7|TRBV6-5|NA
CASSYSGLGGEQYF
TGTGCCAGCAGTTACTCTGGGCTAGGGGGCGAGCAGTACTTC
>NA|TRBJ2-7|TRBV13|NA
CASSLAGELAGYEQYF
TGTGCCAGCAGCTTAGCGGGAGAACTGGCCGGCTACGAGCAGTACTTC
>NA|TRBJ2-7|TRBV7-8|NA
CASSPRDSAFYEQYF
TGTGCCAGCAGCCCCCGGGACTCAGCCTTCTACGAGCAGTACTTC
>NA|TRBJ1-1|TRBV4-1|NA
CASSQDSLASTEAFF
TGCGCCAGCAGCCAAGATTCCCTTGCCAGCACTGAAGCTTTCTTT
>NA|TRBJ2-3|TRBV28|NA
CASSLIGPGQDTQYF
TGTGCCAGCAGTTTAATAGGTCCCGGACAGGATACGCAGTATTTT
>NA|TRBJ1-4|TRBV5-1|NA
CASSLDYRRNEKLFF
TGCGCCAGCAGCTTGGATTATAGAAGAAATGAAAAACTGTTTTTT
>TRBD2|TRBJ2-2|TRBV7-8|NA
CASSSTVLAVPTGELFF
TGTGCCAGCAGTTCGACGGTACTAGCGGTCCCCACCGGGGAGCTGTTTTTT
>NA|TRBJ1-2|TRBV27|NA
CASSSPQKGNYGYTF
TGTGCCAGCAGTTCCCCCCAAAAGGGGAACTATGGCTACACCTTC
>NA|TRBJ2-2|TRBV7-9|NA
CASSLRRGSNTGELFF
TGTGCCAGCAGCTTAAGACGGGGGTCGAACACCGGGGAGCTGTTTTTT
>TRBD1|TRBJ2-2|TRBV2|once
CASRPGQGGTGELFF
TGTGCCAGCAGGCCGGGACAGGGCGGGACCGGGGAGCTGTTTTTT
>NA|TRBJ1-5|TRBV27|NA
CASSLGRFIDQPQHF
TGTGCCAGCAGTTTAGGCAGGTTTATTGATCAGCCCCAGCATTTT
>NA|TRBJ2-7|TRBV15|NA
CATSSGDRIFYEQYF
TGTGCCACCAGCAGTGGCGACAGGATTTTCTACGAGCAGTACTTC
>TRBD1|TRBJ1-2|TRBV5-1|NA
CASNLGYSGQDYGYTF
TGCGCCAGCAACTTGGGGTATTCGGGACAGGACTATGGCTACACCTTC
>NA|TRBJ2-3|TRBV29-1|NA
CSVQHTDTQYF
TGCAGCGTCCAACACACAGATACGCAGTATTTT
>NA|TRBJ1-3|TRBV10-3|NA
CAISVIQGNTIYF
TGTGCCATCAGTGTTATACAGGGAAACACCATATATTTT
>TRBD2|TRBJ2-2|TRBV28|NA
CASSSIWGLAGGGELFF
TGTGCCAGCAGTTCAATCTGGGGACTAGCGGGAGGCGGGGAGCTGTTTTTT
>TRBD1|TRBJ1-1|TRBV11-3|NA
CASSSEQGTEAFF
TGTGCCAGCAGCTCCGAACAGGGGACTGAAGCTTTCTTT
>NA|TRBJ1-5|TRBV5-1|NA
CASSLEGGRNQPQHF
TGCGCCAGCAGCTTGGAAGGGGGTCGCAATCAGCCCCAGCATTTT
>NA|TRBJ1-1|TRBV15|few
CATSTPGHKNTEAFF
TGTGCCACCAGCACTCCGGGACATAAGAACACTGAAGCTTTCTTT
>NA|TRBJ2-1|TRBV6-1|NA
CASREVLVSGEQFF
TGTGCCAGCAGGGAGGTCCTAGTGAGCGGTGAGCAGTTCTTC
>NA|TRBJ1-5|TRBV7-9|NA
CASSPAGNQPQHF
TGTGCCAGCAGCCCCGCGGGCAATCAGCCCCAGCATTTT
>NA|TRBJ2-1|TRBV28|NA
CASTKWKGDYNEQFF
TGTGCCAGCACCAAGTGGAAAGGGGACTACAATGAGCAGTTCTTC